A selection of T cell receptor delta chains follows, all from one sample in a study of Vδ1+ human thymocytes. TCRdb reran clone calling via CATT on the multiplex PCR reads. The sample has tens of thousands of delta-chain clones; about 15% are singletons. The sample consisted of Vdelta1+ gamma-delta thymocytes from the thymus. The origin of the receptors is a girl under three years old who had congenital heart surgery. CDR3s include the opening cysteine and the closing phenylalanine or tryptophan. Fields, in order: J gene, clone size, V gene, D gene, CDR3 protein, CDR3 DNA. The D gene is left open where the match is weak. Clone size is not always given. Where it is, it says once, few, many or a class for expanded clones.

>TRDJ1|.|TRDV1|.
CALDHTDKLIF
TGTGCTCTTGACCACACCGATAAACTCATCTTT
>TRDJ1|few|TRAV29/DV5|TRDD3
CAANPFFLPPWGIRSNADKLIF
TGTGCAGCAAACCCTTTCTTCCTACCCCCCTGGGGGATACGTAGCAACGCCGATAAACTCATCTTT
>TRDJ1|few|TRDV1|.
CALGELETPPSGPTCKLIF
TGTGCTCTTGGGGAACTAGAAACCCCTCCTTCTGGGCCAACCTGCAAACTCATCTTT
>TRDJ1|.|TRDV1|TRDD3
CALGELGGIRVTDKLIF
TGTGCTCTTGGGGAATTAGGGGGGATAAGGGTCACCGATAAACTCATCTTT
>TRDJ1|.|TRDV1|.
CALGELLYTDKLIF
TGTGCTCTTGGGGAACTCCTGTACACCGATAAACTCATCTTT
>TRDJ1|.|TRDV1|TRDD3
CALGEPWGNDKLIF
TGTGCTCTTGGGGAACCTTGGGGGAACGATAAACTCATCTTT
>TRDJ1|few|TRDV1|.
CALGERARARAKLIF
TGTGCTCTTGGGGAACGGGCCCGGGCCCGGGCCAAACTCATCTTT
>TRDJ1|few|TRDV1|TRDD3
CALLGSTGGYDTDKLIF
TGTGCTCTTCTCGGGAGTACTGGGGGATACGACACCGATAAACTCATCTTT
>TRDJ1|few|TRDV1|TRDD3
CALGDSPALLGDRADKLIF
TGTGCTCTTGGGGACTCCCCTGCCTTACTGGGGGATCGGGCCGATAAACTCATCTTT
>TRDJ1|.|TRDV1|.
CALGGAFPPSRNKYTDKLIF
TGTGCTCTTGGGGGAGCCTTCCCACCATCACGAAACAAGTACACCGATAAACTCATCTTT
>TRDJ3|.|TRDV2|TRDD3
CAALLGDRPSWDTRQMFF
TGTGCCGCCCTACTGGGGGATCGACCATCCTGGGACACCCGACAGATGTTTTTC
>TRDJ1|.|TRDV1|TRDD3
CALSCGLGAYTDKLIF
TGTGCTCTTTCATGCGGACTGGGGGCCTACACCGATAAACTCATCTTT
>TRDJ1|few|TRDV1|.
CALGGRGPRIYWEKCTDKLIF
TGTGCTCTTGGGGGGAGGGGCCCTCGCATATACTGGGAGAAATGCACCGATAAACTCATCTTT
>TRDJ1|.|TRDV1|TRDD3
CALGELWNRGPNHWGIRPDKLIF
TGTGCTCTTGGGGAACTCTGGAATCGTGGTCCAAACCACTGGGGGATCCGTCCGGATAAACTCATCTTT
>TRDJ1|few|TRDV1|.
CALGKPFLRGDMGYTDKLIF
TGTGCTCTTGGGAAACCATTCCTACGGGGGGATATGGGGTACACCGATAAACTCATCTTT
>TRDJ1|once|TRDV1|.
CALGVPQWRSIGRPTDKLIF
TGTGCTCTTGGAGTTCCCCAATGGAGGAGCATCGGGCGCCCCACCGATAAACTCATCTTT
>TRDJ1|few|TRDV1|TRDD3
CALGELYGGYGRRKLIF
TGTGCTCTTGGGGAACTCTACGGGGGATACGGTCGCCGTAAACTCATCTTT
>TRDJ1|.|TRDV1|.
CALGEAWLSSYTDKLIF
TGTGCTCTTGGGGAGGCGTGGCTTTCCTCGTACACCGATAAACTCATCTTT
>TRDJ1|.|TRDV1|.
CALGSPPLLSGDRFSGLTDKLIF
TGTGCTCTTGGATCCCCCCCCCTCTTGTCGGGGGACCGGTTCAGTGGACTCACCGATAAACTCATCTTT
>TRDJ1|.|TRDV1|.
CALGELYRGRYTDKLIF
TGTGCTCTTGGGGAACTATACCGGGGTCGGTACACCGATAAACTCATCTTT
>TRDJ1|.|TRDV1|TRDD3
CALGEHALRGITYTDKLIF
TGTGCTCTTGGGGAACATGCCCTAAGGGGGATAACCTACACCGATAAACTCATCTTT
>TRDJ1|few|TRDV1|TRDD3
CALGELSFGWGIPDKLIF
TGTGCTCTTGGGGAACTCTCCTTCGGGTGGGGGATACCCGATAAACTCATCTTT
>TRDJ1|few|TRDV1|.
CALGVPSLPRVLGADKLIF
TGTGCTCTTGGGGTCCCAAGCCTTCCCCGAGTACTGGGAGCCGATAAACTCATCTTT
>TRDJ1|.|TRDV1|.
CALGEQGPTLRYTDKLIF
TGTGCTCTTGGGGAACAAGGGCCTACCCTTCGGTACACCGATAAACTCATCTTT
>TRDJ1|few|TRDV1|TRDD3
CALGETSSEGLGVQYTDKLIF
TGTGCTCTTGGGGAAACCTCCTCGGAAGGACTGGGGGTCCAGTACACCGATAAACTCATCTTT
>TRDJ1|.|TRDV1|TRDD3
CALGEYRPRGAGGYSDKLIF
TGTGCTCTTGGGGAGTACCGACCCCGTGGGGCTGGGGGATACTCGGATAAACTCATCTTT
>TRDJ1|few|TRDV1|.
CALGGSGGDEEYTDKLIF
TGTGCTCTTGGGGGCTCAGGGGGGGACGAGGAATACACCGATAAACTCATCTTT
>TRDJ1|few|TRDV1|TRDD3
CALGELSPLLLGDTDKLIF
TGTGCTCTTGGGGAACTATCCCCACTTCTCCTGGGGGATACCGATAAACTCATCTTT
>TRDJ1|.|TRDV1|.
CALGEKGRGEYTDKLIF
TGTGCTCTTGGGGAAAAGGGAAGGGGGGAGTACACCGATAAACTCATCTTT
>TRDJ1|few|TRDV1|TRDD3
CALGELSLLGTNKLIF
TGTGCTCTTGGGGAACTTTCACTACTGGGGACCAATAAACTCATCTTT
>TRDJ1|few|TRDV1|.
CALGERDPFGVDKLIF
TGTGCTCTTGGGGAACGGGATCCCTTCGGCGTCGATAAACTCATCTTT
>TRDJ1|.|TRDV2|.
CACLVPASYTDKLIF
TGTGCCTGTCTGGTTCCTGCAAGTTACACCGATAAACTCATCTTT
>TRDJ1|few|TRDV1|TRDD3
CALGECSGGYEGKLIF
TGTGCTCTTGGGGAATGTAGTGGGGGATACGAAGGTAAACTCATCTTT
>TRDJ1|few|TRDV1|.
CALGEGLFGGSTDKLIF
TGTGCTCTTGGGGAAGGTTTGTTCGGGGGGTCGACCGATAAACTCATCTTT
>TRDJ1|.|TRDV1|TRDD3
CALGEPPSYWGIEKLIF
TGCGCTCTTGGGGAACCCCCTTCGTACTGGGGGATCGAGAAACTCATCTTT
>TRDJ1|.|TRDV1|TRDD3
CALGESPPRYWGIRGTDKLIF
TGTGCTCTTGGGGAAAGTCCTCCTAGGTACTGGGGGATACGCGGCACCGATAAACTCATCTTT
>TRDJ1|many|TRDV2|.
CACDQRFVLRWLIF
TGTGCCTGTGACCAGAGATTCGTACTTCGCTGGCTCATCTTT
>TRDJ1|few|TRDV1|.
CALGEHTGAGKKVERADKLIF
TGTGCTCTTGGGGAACATACTGGAGCAGGGAAGAAGGTCGAAAGAGCCGATAAACTCATCTTT
>TRDJ1|.|TRDV1|.
CALGEGTDKLIF
TGTGCTCTTGGGGAAGGTACCGATAAACTCATCTTT
>TRDJ1|.|TRDV1|TRDD3
CALGETTSYVLGDKGEYTDKLIF
TGTGCTCTTGGGGAAACGACTTCCTACGTACTGGGGGATAAAGGGGAGTACACCGATAAACTCATCTTT
>TRDJ1|.|TRDV1|TRDD3
CALGESTVLGDTGGSDKLIF
TGTGCTCTTGGGGAATCCACGGTACTGGGGGATACCGGGGGGTCCGATAAACTCATCTTT
>TRDJ1|few|TRDV1|.
CALGESLPSYPPRTDKLIF
TGTGCTCTTGGGGAATCCCTTCCATCGTATCCCCCGCGGACCGATAAACTCATCTTT
>TRDJ1|once|TRDV1|TRDD3
CALGENPFLGDTPICTDKLIF
TGTGCTCTTGGGGAAAACCCCTTCCTGGGGGATACGCCGATCTGCACCGATAAACTCATCTTT
>TRDJ1|.|TRDV1|.
CALGRPMAYTDKLIF
TGTGCTCTTGGGAGACCGATGGCGTACACCGATAAACTCATCTTT
>TRDJ1|few|TRDV1|TRDD3
CALGESGGYAGTDKLIF
TGTGCTCTTGGGGAATCGGGCGGATACGCGGGCACCGATAAACTCATCTTT
>TRDJ1|few|TRDV1|.
CALGEGSDTDKLIF
TGTGCTCTTGGGGAAGGTTCGGACACCGATAAACTCATCTTT
>TRDJ1|.|TRDV1|TRDD3
CALGEWSWGIRKDKLIF
TGTGCTCTTGGGGAATGGTCCTGGGGGATACGCAAGGATAAACTCATCTTT